The 10 T cell receptor beta chains listed next were all sequenced from one sample in a study of T cells in women clearing cervical HPV infection. Generated by immunoSEQ multiplex PCR, the TCRdb table keeps only in-frame clones and is missing some. This specimen shows 25,000 to 35,000 clones; the ten leading clones hold 6.6%. Sequencing input: blood buffy coat. The receptor source for this set is a woman aged 18 to 75 with a cervical HPV16 infection that either progressed to CIN3+ or cleared (not recorded which).

Of note for this clone: The CDR3 end is not reached by the read, which stops 3 residues before it; the germline J gene fills it in. The genes are TRBV6-2 or TRBV6-3 and TRBJ2-1; no clear D. The CDR3 is 11 amino acids. The V gene lost 5 bases and the J gene lost 7 bases, with 6 bases spanning the gap. Germline CDR1 and CDR2: MNHEY and SVGEGT. The CDR3 DNA, read in part, is TGTGCCAGCAGTCCAGCGAATGAG. Its translation: CASSPANE. The full CDR3 is CASSPANEQFF.

Note on this clone: Read sequence stops 3 residues before the CDR3 end, and the germline J gene provides the missing end. J is TRBJ2-1 and V is TRBV20-1; either TRBD1 or TRBD2 may fit D (6 bases each). The germline gives CDR1 DFQATT, CDR2 SNEGSKA (reference sequence). V dropped 8 bases and J dropped 7 bases, with 18 bases sitting between them. There are 13 residues in the CDR3. The sequenced CDR3 bases are TGCAGTACAAACAGGGAAGGAGGGAATGAG. Its translation: CSTNREGGNE. The CDR3, in full, reads CSTNREGGNEQFF.

With regard to this clone: The CDR3 is cut off 3 residues early in the read; its end comes from the germline J gene. The chain employs TRBV11-1 and TRBJ2-1; TRBD1 agrees at 7 bases. Unmatched junction bases numbered 8, after V lost 5 bases and J lost 4 bases. CDR3 length equals 15 residues. CDR1 and CDR2 from the germline V gene are SGHAT and FQDESV (reference sequence). Partial CDR3 DNA: TGTGCCAGCAGCACCACAGGGGACGTTTACAATGAG. Its protein product is CASSTTGDVYNE. The entire CDR3 protein reads CASSTTGDVYNEQFF.

To note about this clone: The read stops 3 residues short of the end of the CDR3; the missing end is completed from the germline J gene. V and J are TRBV30 and TRBJ2-7, with a weak D call TRBD1 (6 bases). Looked up from germline, CDR1 is GTSNPN and CDR2 is SVGIG (reference sequence). Trimming pared 5 bases from V and 0 bases from J, leaving 17 bases between. This CDR3 is built from 15 residues. The CDR3 reads CAWSAATGISYEQYF. CDR3 bases read: TGTGCCTGGTCCGCTGCGACAGGAATCTCCTACGAG.

Of note for this clone: The missing CDR3 end, 3 residues past where the read stops, is filled in from the germline J gene. This chain connects TRBV20-1 to TRBJ2-7, with 13 nucleotides matching TRBD2. The CDR3 has 13 residues. Trimming cost V 6 bases and J 5 bases; bases outside gene matches: 4. Looked up from germline, CDR1 is DFQATT and CDR2 is SNEGSKA (reference sequence). CDR3 residues: CSAGLAGSDEQYF. CDR3 bases read: TGCAGTGCGGGACTAGCGGGGAGCGACGAG.

In the case of this clone: The read falls 3 residues short of the CDR3 end, and the missing part is taken from the germline J gene. The J gene is TRBJ2-1, the V gene TRBV19; 9 bases are a match to TRBD2. The CDR3 contains 14 residues. V was clipped by 9 bases and J by 2 bases; unmatched bases: 5. The germline gives CDR1 LNHDA, CDR2 SQIVND (reference sequence). CDR3 sequence reads: CASRLAGTYNEQFF. CDR3 DNA, as far as it was read: TGTGCCAGCCGGCTAGCGGGGACCTACAATGAG.

Details on this clone: The read ends 3 residues shy of where the CDR3 ends; the end is completed using the germline J gene. The rearrangement joins TRBV20-1 to TRBJ1-2, with D unclear. Looked up from germline, CDR1 is DFQATT and CDR2 is SNEGSKA (reference sequence). Trimming took 3 bases from V and 5 from J, leaving 13 bases between them. CDR3 size: 13 residues. CDR3: CSASDGGTYGYTF. Partial CDR3 DNA: TGCAGTGCTAGTGACGGCGGCACTTATGGC.

Notes on this clone: The read terminates 3 residues before the CDR3 end, so the remaining end is supplied by the germline J gene. J is TRBJ2-1 and V is TRBV6-1; 8 bases line up with TRBD2. The germline V gene has CDR1 MNHNS and CDR2 SASEGT. The V gene end was trimmed by 4 bases and the J gene end by 6 bases; junction bases not matched to a gene: 8. The CDR3 covers 15 residues. CDR3 bases read: TGTGCCAGCAGTGGTACTGACGGGGGGGCCAATGAG. Translation gives CASSGTDGGANE. The whole CDR3 sequence reads CASSGTDGGANEQFF.

Incomplete CDR3 DNA: TGTGCCAGCACCGCTCAGGGCGGGGGCGTATCCTACGAG. Translated: CASTAQGGGVSYE. In full, the CDR3 reads CASTAQGGGVSYEQYF. This chain links TRBV5-4 with TRBJ2-7, with a possible D match to TRBD2 (7 bases). Read data end 3 residues before the CDR3 end; the end is taken from the germline J gene. The CDR3 extends over 16 amino acids. Per germline, CDR1 SGHNT and CDR2 YYREEE (reference sequence). Trimming pared 6 bases from V and 1 base from J, leaving 20 bases between.

The CDR3 DNA, read in part, is TGCGCCAGCAGCTCAGGGACTAGCGGGGATACAGATACG. This sequence encodes CASSSGTSGDTDT. The full CDR3 protein reads CASSSGTSGDTDTQYF. The rearrangement joins TRBV5-1 to TRBJ2-3; 13 nucleotides line up with TRBD2. The read finishes 3 residues shy of the CDR3 end, and the germline J gene is used to complete it. This CDR3 comprises 16 residues. The ends lost 3 bases at V and 3 bases at J; junction bases unmatched: 4. Looked up from germline, CDR1 is SGHRS and CDR2 is YFSETQ. Based on the CDR3 plus reference TRBV5-1 and TRBJ2-3, the full variable domain is KAGVTQTPRYLIKTRGQQVTLSCSPISGHRSVSWYQQTPGQGLQFLFEYFSETQRNKGNFPGRFSGRQFSNSRSEMNVSTLELGDSALYLCASSSGTSGDTDTQYFGPGTRLTVL.